Given below is one T cell receptor (beta chain) in context. Trimming took 6 bases from V and 3 from J; bases not matched to a gene: 5. Per the germline V gene, CDR1 is SNHLY and CDR2 is FYNNEI. The CDR3 contains 14 residues. The sample belongs to a study of radiotherapy plus CTLA-4 blockade in lung cancer. Libraries were prepared by immunoSEQ multiplex PCR; TCRdb keeps only in-frame clonotypes and omits some of them. The sample holds some 50,000 clones, about 83% seen once. The source of this sequence is a human donor with non-small cell lung cancer whose response to radiotherapy plus ipilimumab could not be evaluated. The rearrangement uses TRBV2 and TRBJ1-5, with 7 positions matching TRBD1. The sequenced sample was peripheral blood, obtained from a patient treated with radiotherapy plus ipilimumab. The chain's CDR3 is CASSADRNNQPQHF. The CDR3 nucleotides read TGTGCCAGCAGCGCGGACAGGAACAATCAGCCCCAGCATTTT.